These T cell receptor beta chains were read from a single sample in a study of blood T cell repertoires in COVID-19. Measured with immunoSEQ multiplex PCR; TCRdb has only the in-frame clones, and not every one. This sample has 100,000 to 150,000 clones, with 75% to 90% found just once. The specimen sequenced was peripheral blood. These receptors were collected from a man between 60 and 75 years old with COVID-19, enrolled during active disease. The CDR3 runs from the conserved cysteine through the conserved F or W. D genes are given only for firm matches. For some rows the clone size is stated as once, few or many, or as a class when expanded; others skip it.

NA	16	NA	TRBV4-1	TRBJ1-3	CASSQDQGFSGNTIYF	TGCGCCAGCAGCCAAGATCAGGGGTTCTCTGGAAACACCATATATTTT
NA	12	NA	TRBV30	TRBJ1-1	CAWGERNTEAFF	TGTGCCTGGGGGGAGCGAAACACTGAAGCTTTCTTT
TRBD1	13	once	TRBV29-1	TRBJ1-1	CGVGQGANTEAFF	TGCGGCGTCGGACAGGGTGCAAACACTGAAGCTTTCTTT
NA	18	NA	TRBV18	TRBJ1-3	CASSRQGSFGQSGNTIYF	TGTGCCAGCTCACGGCAGGGGTCGTTTGGGCAATCTGGAAACACCATATATTTT
TRBD1	15	once	TRBV4-2	TRBJ1-3	CASSHDRGSGNTIYF	TGTGCCAGCAGCCACGACAGGGGCTCCGGAAACACCATATATTTT
TRBD1	15	NA	TRBV11-2	TRBJ2-3	CASSIGDRGTDTQYF	TGTGCCAGCAGCATAGGGGACAGGGGAACAGATACGCAGTATTTT
TRBD1	15	NA	TRBV5-6	TRBJ1-5	CASSPGQGRSQPQHF	TGTGCCAGCAGCCCCGGACAGGGACGGTCGCAGCCCCAGCATTTT
NA	16	NA	TRBV14	TRBJ1-1	CASSQDLVTSGTEAFF	TGTGCCAGCAGCCAAGATCTGGTCACCTCGGGGACTGAAGCTTTCTTT
TRBD2	14	NA	TRBV2	TRBJ2-5	CASRTGTSGGKLYF	TGTGCCAGCAGGACCGGGACTAGCGGGGGGAAGCTGTACTTC
NA	13	NA	TRBV5-6	TRBJ2-1	CASSLGWLNEQFF	TGTGCCAGCAGCTTGGGTTGGCTCAATGAGCAGTTCTTC
TRBD2	15	NA	TRBV6-5	TRBJ2-3	CASSHRLAASDTQYF	TGTGCCAGCAGTCACCGACTAGCGGCCTCAGATACGCAGTATTTT
NA	17	NA	TRBV4-3	TRBJ1-3	CASSQTYRTNSGNTIYF	TGCGCCAGCAGCCAAACGTACAGGACAAACTCTGGAAACACCATATATTTT
TRBD1	16	NA	TRBV6-2/TRBV6-3	TRBJ2-6	CASSPGTGTGANVLTF	TGTGCCAGCAGTCCCGGGACAGGGACTGGGGCCAACGTCCTGACTTTC
NA	14	NA	TRBV2	TRBJ1-2	CASSETGSNYGYTF	TGTGCCAGCAGTGAAACGGGTTCGAACTATGGCTACACCTTC
NA	14	NA	TRBV4-3	TRBJ1-1	CASSQVGVGTEAFF	TGCGCCAGCAGCCAAGTAGGGGTAGGCACTGAAGCTTTCTTT
NA	13	few	TRBV19	TRBJ1-1	CAGSSRINTEAFF	TGTGCCGGTAGTAGCAGAATCAACACTGAAGCTTTCTTT
TRBD1	14	NA	TRBV5-1	TRBJ1-2	CASSPGQGGYGYTF	TGCGCCAGTTCACCGGGACAGGGGGGCTATGGCTACACCTTC
NA	13	few	TRBV7-2	TRBJ1-2	CASSSRAERGYTF	TGTGCCAGCAGCTCGCGTGCGGAACGCGGCTACACCTTC
NA	13	few	TRBV15	TRBJ1-2	CATSRRVNYGYTF	TGTGCCACCAGCCGCAGGGTAAACTATGGCTACACCTTC
TRBD1	15	once	TRBV7-3	TRBJ1-1	CASSVTGGPYTEAFF	TGTGCCAGCAGCGTAACAGGGGGCCCATACACTGAAGCTTTCTTT
NA	15	NA	TRBV11-2	TRBJ2-7	CASSLVGDASYEQYF	TGTGCCAGCAGCTTAGTAGGAGACGCATCCTACGAGCAGTACTTC
NA	15	NA	TRBV18	TRBJ1-6	CASSPAGNYNSPLHF	TGTGCCAGCTCACCGGCAGGGAATTATAATTCACCCCTCCACTTT
NA	13	NA	TRBV4-3	TRBJ1-3	CASSQDLWGAIYF	TGCGCCAGCAGCCAAGATTTGTGGGGCGCCATATATTTT
NA	14	NA	TRBV30	TRBJ1-4	CAWTPAGSLEKLFF	TGTGCCTGGACTCCAGCAGGATCCCTTGAAAAACTGTTTTTT
NA	16	NA	TRBV18	TRBJ1-2	CASSPPNTGSNYGYTF	TGTGCCAGCTCACCACCGAACACAGGGAGTAACTATGGCTACACCTTC
NA	12	NA	TRBV11-3	TRBJ1-5	CASSAQGQPQHF	TGTGCCAGCAGCGCACAGGGTCAGCCCCAGCATTTT
NA	11	NA	TRBV20-1	TRBJ2-1	CSAKRLDEQFF	TGCAGTGCTAAAAGACTGGATGAGCAGTTCTTC
NA	14	NA	TRBV2	TRBJ1-4	CASSQRTVNEKLFF	TGTGCCAGCAGTCAGAGGACAGTTAATGAAAAACTGTTTTTT
NA	13	NA	TRBV7-3	TRBJ2-5	CASSLNTQETQYF	TGTGCCAGCAGCTTAAACACCCAAGAGACCCAGTACTTC
NA	15	NA	TRBV19	TRBJ2-2	CASRSRSPNTGELFF	TGTGCCAGTAGAAGTCGGAGCCCGAACACCGGGGAGCTGTTTTTT
NA	15	NA	TRBV6-5	TRBJ1-6	CASRPGTRYNSPLHF	TGTGCCAGCAGACCAGGGACACGCTATAATTCACCCCTCCACTTT
NA	13	NA	TRBV14	TRBJ2-5	CASSQGLLETQYF	TGTGCCAGCAGCCAAGGACTACTCGAGACCCAGTACTTC
NA	16	once	TRBV11-2	TRBJ2-2	CASSPTGTKNTGELFF	TGTGCCAGCAGCCCAACCGGGACAAAGAACACCGGGGAGCTGTTTTTT
TRBD1	14	NA	TRBV30	TRBJ1-4	CAWARGQGREKLFF	TGTGCCTGGGCCCGTGGACAGGGGAGGGAAAAACTGTTTTTT
NA	15	NA	TRBV16	TRBJ1-5	CASSQSSRSDQPQHF	TGTGCCAGCAGCCAATCGAGCAGGTCGGATCAGCCCCAGCATTTT
TRBD1	14	NA	TRBV6-5	TRBJ1-4	CASSSGTGGVKLFF	TGTGCCAGCAGTTCCGGGACAGGGGGCGTAAAACTGTTTTTT
TRBD1	16	once	TRBV27	TRBJ2-7	CASRRRQGAPSYEQYF	TGTGCCAGCAGAAGGCGACAGGGGGCGCCAAGCTACGAGCAGTACTTC
TRBD2	13	NA	TRBV28	TRBJ2-1	CASTWGSGGEQFF	TGTGCCAGCACCTGGGGAAGCGGGGGGGAGCAGTTCTTC
NA	16	NA	TRBV9	TRBJ2-2	CASSVSAGPATGELFF	TGTGCCAGCAGCGTATCCGCGGGCCCAGCCACCGGGGAGCTGTTTTTT